This is a list of T cell receptor beta chains from one sample in a study of cytomegalovirus exposure and HLA in healthy donors. Clones were sequenced by immunoSEQ multiplex PCR, and TCRdb holds only the in-frame ones, with some missing. In all, the sample yields approximately 140,000 clones. The sequenced sample consisted of PBMCs. Receptors were obtained from a young woman in good health and CMV-seronegative. Each CDR3 is given with its conserved first and last residue. The D gene is left open where the match is weak.

j_call	d_call	v_call	cdr3_nt	cdr3_aa
TRBJ1-2	NA	TRBV5-1	TGCGCCAGCAGCTTGGGTCGGGAGCCGGGGGGCTACACCTTC	CASSLGREPGGYTF
TRBJ1-5	NA	TRBV4-1	TGCGCCAGCAGCCTTAATTTCGGGGGTAGCAATCAGCCCCAGCATTTT	CASSLNFGGSNQPQHF
TRBJ1-5	NA	TRBV4-2	TGTGCCAGCAGCCAAGAGGCAGGGGATAGCAATCAGCCCCAGCATTTT	CASSQEAGDSNQPQHF
TRBJ1-1	NA	TRBV15	TGTGCCACCAGCAGAGACAGGGGTAGCACTGAAGCTTTCTTT	CATSRDRGSTEAFF
TRBJ2-7	TRBD2	TRBV6-5	TGTGCCAGCAGTTACGACCCGACTAGCGGATACGAGCAGTACTTC	CASSYDPTSGYEQYF
TRBJ2-1	NA	TRBV15	TGTGCCACCAGCAGAGCCCGGGACACATATCTAGGGAATGAGCAGTTCTTC	CATSRARDTYLGNEQFF
TRBJ2-7	TRBD1	TRBV10-3	TGTGCCATCAGTGAATTACAGGGGGTCTACGAGCAGTACTTC	CAISELQGVYEQYF
TRBJ2-1	TRBD2	TRBV27	TGTGCCAGCAGCCTTAGCGGGAGGGCCGGGGATGAGCAGTTCTTC	CASSLSGRAGDEQFF
TRBJ1-2	NA	TRBV6-1	TGTGCCAGCAGTGATGCCGGGAACTATGGCTACACCTTC	CASSDAGNYGYTF
TRBJ2-3	TRBD2	TRBV19	TGTGCCAGTAGTCTGACTAGCGGGCTTTACACAGATACGCAGTATTTT	CASSLTSGLYTDTQYF
TRBJ2-7	NA	TRBV6-5	TGTGCCAGCAGTTACAACCAGCGGGTCTCCTACGAGCAGTACTTC	CASSYNQRVSYEQYF
TRBJ2-5	NA	TRBV5-4	TGTGCCAGCAGCTTGGTAGGGGCCGGGGAGACCCAGTACTTC	CASSLVGAGETQYF
TRBJ1-1	NA	TRBV27	TGTGCCAGCAGTTTATACGGAGTAAACACTGAAGCTTTCTTT	CASSLYGVNTEAFF
TRBJ2-5	NA	TRBV19	TGTGCCAGTAGTATTCCCGACAGTCCGCGGGAGACCCAGTACTTC	CASSIPDSPRETQYF
TRBJ2-5	NA	TRBV2	TGTGCCAGCAGTGGAGAATTTGTGCAGTACTTC	CASSGEFVQYF
TRBJ1-2	TRBD1	TRBV19	TGTGCCAGTAGTATAGAACAGGGGTATGGCTACACCTTC	CASSIEQGYGYTF
TRBJ2-7	NA	TRBV5-4	TGTGCCAGCAGCTCGGGGTACTACGAGCAGTACTTC	CASSSGYYEQYF
TRBJ1-1	NA	TRBV12-5	TGTGCTAGTGGTTCTCACAGGTTGGGAAACACTGAAGCTTTCTTT	CASGSHRLGNTEAFF
TRBJ1-1	NA	TRBV7-2	TGTGCCAGCAGCCTACAGGTCATCGCTGAAGCTTTCTTT	CASSLQVIAEAFF
TRBJ1-3	TRBD1	TRBV7-9	TGTGCCAGCAGCGATCTTACCGCGACAGGGTCCGGAAACACCATATATTTT	CASSDLTATGSGNTIYF
TRBJ2-3	NA	TRBV4-2	TGTGCCAGCAGCCAAAGAAAGGCGGGATCTACAGATACGCAGTATTTT	CASSQRKAGSTDTQYF
TRBJ1-6	TRBD1	TRBV11-2	TGTGCCAGCAGCTTCAGAGGGGCAGGGGGCGATTCACCCCTCCACTTT	CASSFRGAGGDSPLHF
TRBJ1-1	NA	TRBV19	TGTGCCAGTAGTAGTTCTTATGGACAGACCATGAACACTGAAGCTTTCTTT	CASSSSYGQTMNTEAFF
TRBJ1-2	NA	TRBV30	TGTGCCTGTTCCGGGACTCAGGTTGGCTACACCTTC	CACSGTQVGYTF
TRBJ2-7	TRBD2	TRBV11-2	TGTGCCAACCCACCGGGACTACTATACGAGCAGTACTTC	CANPPGLLYEQYF
TRBJ2-7	NA	TRBV5-1	TGCGCCAGCAGGGGGCACCCCGAGCAGTACTTC	CASRGHPEQYF
TRBJ2-5	NA	TRBV5-5	TGTGCCAGCAGCTTAAATCTAGCGAAAGAGACCCAGTACTTC	CASSLNLAKETQYF
TRBJ1-2	NA	TRBV29-1	TGCAGCGTTGAAGTGGAACCTAGGAACTATGGCTACACCTTC	CSVEVEPRNYGYTF
TRBJ2-3	TRBD2	TRBV30	TGTGCCTGCCCGACCGGGACTAGCGATCGGGGGGATACGCAGTATTTT	CACPTGTSDRGDTQYF
TRBJ2-1	NA	TRBV28	TGTGCCAGCAGTGGGCCCGGCAATCAGAGGGACAATGAGCAGTTCTTC	CASSGPGNQRDNEQFF
TRBJ2-1	NA	TRBV6-5	TGTGCCAGCAGTTACGGCCGCGGTCCCCACAATGAGCAGTTCTTC	CASSYGRGPHNEQFF
TRBJ2-2	TRBD2	TRBV4-1	TGCGCCAGCAGCCGAGGGAGGGCCAACACCGGGGAGCTGTTTTTT	CASSRGRANTGELFF